A single sample gave rise to the 20 T cell receptor beta chains below, sequenced in a study of identical twins. A single record per CDR3 protein comes from TCRdb applying MiXCR to the 5' RACE reads. Here the sample spans more than 1.5 million distinct CDR3 sequences, less than 40% being singletons. The sample taken for sequencing was cord blood. These receptors were obtained from a newborn girl in good health.

The rearrangement uses TRBV25-1 and TRBJ1-5; TRBD1 agrees at 7 bases. Germline assignment: CDR1 MGHDK and CDR2 SYGVNS. The trim removed 3 bases at V and 1 base at J, leaving 9 bases unmatched. The CDR3 covers 17 residues. Here the CDR3 DNA reads TGTGCCAGCAGTGACGGACAGGCGCTAACAAGCAATCAGCCCCAGCATTTT. Translating it yields CASSDGQALTSNQPQHF. The full variable domain, its missing parts supplied by reference TRBV25-1 and TRBJ1-5, is EADIYQTPRYLVIGTGKKITLECSQTMGHDKMYWYQQDPGMELHLIHYSYGVNSTEKGDLSSESTVSRIRTEHFPLTLESARPSHTSQYLCASSDGQALTSNQPQHFGDGTRLSIL.

This chain connects TRBV7-9 to TRBJ2-2; possible D gene TRBD2, 6 bases. The CDR3 is 13 amino acids. Looked up from germline, CDR1 is SEHNR and CDR2 is FQNEAQ (reference sequence). Between the trimmed V and J ends, which lost 7 bases and 5 bases, there was a span of 11 bases. Here the CDR3 DNA reads TGTGCCAGCACCTGGGCGGGAACCGGGGAGCTGTTTTTT. As protein: CASTWAGTGELFF.

V and J are TRBV20-1 and TRBJ2-7; 8 bases match TRBD2. The CDR3 extends over 13 amino acids. Germline CDR1 DFQATT, CDR2 SNEGSKA (reference sequence). CDR3 protein: CSASIAGFYEQYF. As DNA, the CDR3 is TGCAGCGCCTCGATAGCGGGGTTCTACGAGCAGTACTTC.

V is TRBV19 and J is TRBJ2-5, with TRBD2 identical over 8 bases. CDR3 length equals 15 residues. V lost 5 bases to trimming and J lost 0 bases; unmatched junction nucleotides: 5. CDR1 and CDR2 (germline): LNHDA, SQIVND (reference sequence). DNA for the CDR3: TGTGCCAGTAGTTCACAGCGGGGGAACCAAGAGACCCAGTACTTC. It codes for CASSSQRGNQETQYF.

Only a few counts were recorded for this clonotype. The chain combines TRBV24-1 with TRBJ1-2; TRBD1 matches 7 bases. The germline gives CDR1 KGHDR, CDR2 SFDVKD. J lost 6 bases, V lost 5 bases, and 2 bases had no gene match. CDR3 size: 12 residues. The CDR3 nucleotides are TGTGCCACCAGTGCCACAGGGGATGGCTACACCTTC. This translates into CATSATGDGYTF.

CDR3 amino acids: CASSTLYGGALTF. CDR3 DNA: TGTGCCAGCAGCACCCTCTATGGGGGGGCGCTCACCTTC. The V call is TRBV3-1, the J call TRBJ1-2; possibly TRBD1 for D (6 bases). Germline assignment: CDR1 LGHDT and CDR2 YNNKEL (reference sequence). This CDR3 contains 13 residues. V lost 5 bases and J lost 13, with 20 bases in between.

V usage is TRBV3-1 and J usage is TRBJ1-2; D is unclear. Germline V gene data show CDR1 as LGHDT and CDR2 as YNNKEL (reference sequence). V lost 1 base and J lost 3, with 6 bases in between. The CDR3 covers 13 residues. CDR3 amino acids: CASSQAPYYGYTF. The CDR3 DNA reads TGTGCCAGCAGCCAAGCCCCTTACTATGGCTACACCTTC.

This clonotype was observed a few times. In nucleotides, the CDR3 is TGTGCCAGCAGCTTAGCATACTCGGATGGTGAGCAGTTCTTC. It yields the protein CASSLAYSDGEQFF. The gene calls are TRBV7-9 and TRBJ2-1, with D unclear. Germline CDR1 SEHNR, CDR2 FQNEAQ (reference sequence). This CDR3 region has 14 residues. The V gene lost 0 bases and the J gene lost 9 bases, with 12 bases spanning the gap.

The chain links TRBV7-9 to TRBJ2-3, with D maybe TRBD1 (6 bases). Germline values: CDR1 SEHNR, CDR2 FQNEAQ (reference sequence). V dropped 10 bases and J dropped 0 bases, with 20 bases sitting between them. The CDR3 is made up of 16 amino acids. DNA for the CDR3: TGTGCCATCCCAAGCCCCAGGGGCCCTAGCACAGATACGCAGTATTTT. Encoded protein: CAIPSPRGPSTDTQYF.

V usage is TRBV29-1 and J usage is TRBJ2-3; 13 nucleotides line up with TRBD2. The V segment lost 7 bases and the J segment 4 bases; nucleotides outside the gene matches: 8. Germline CDR1 and CDR2: SQVTM and ANQGSEA. The CDR3 sequence is 15 residues long. CDR3 nucleotides: TGCAGCGCGGGAGGGACTAGCGGGATAGCAGATACGCAGTATTTT. Encoded protein: CSAGGTSGIADTQYF.

V is TRBV9 and J is TRBJ2-3; possibly TRBD1 or TRBD2 for D (6 bases each). V was pared by 1 base and J by 5 bases, with 17 bases between. The germline V gene encodes CDR1 SGDLS and CDR2 YYNGEE. The CDR3 contains 16 residues. CDR3: CASSVRWGAYGDTQYF. The CDR3 nucleotides are TGTGCCAGCAGCGTAAGGTGGGGGGCCTATGGAGATACGCAGTATTTT.

This sequence joins TRBV13 and TRBJ2-1, with 12 bases aligning to TRBD2. The CDR3 extends over 20 amino acids. Germline assignment: CDR1 PRHDT and CDR2 FYEKMQ (reference sequence). V lost 4 bases, J lost 1 base, and 14 bases stayed unmatched. As DNA, the CDR3 is TGTGCCAGCAGCTCCGATGCTAGCGGGGGGGCCCAGGTTTCCTACAATGAGCAGTTCTTC. It yields the protein CASSSDASGGAQVSYNEQFF.

On this clonotype itself: Given a much more abundant clone one base away, this may be a read error. V gene TRBV10-3 combines with J gene TRBJ2-1; possibly TRBD1 for D (6 bases). The CDR3 is 15 amino acids. V was clipped by 1 base and J by 10 bases, with 17 bases between them. CDR1 and CDR2 (germline): ENHRY, SYGVKD. The CDR3 nucleotides read TGTGCCATCAGTGAGTGGGACAAAGGGTCCTACGAGCAGTTCTTC. Protein product: CAISEWDKGSYEQFF.

This clonotype was seen only a few times. V gene TRBV15 combines with J gene TRBJ1-1; D possibly corresponds to TRBD1 (6 bases). Per germline, CDR1 LNHNV and CDR2 YYDKDF (reference sequence). The V and J ends lost 6 bases and 0 bases respectively, with 11 bases between them. This CDR3 has 14 amino acids. In nucleotides, the CDR3 is TGTGCCACCAGTACCGGACAGCTGAACACTGAAGCTTTCTTT. Protein product: CATSTGQLNTEAFF.

This clonotype showed up just a few times. This chain links TRBV25-1 with TRBJ1-6, with TRBD1 as a possible D gene (6 bases). V shed 4 bases and J shed 8 bases, with 12 bases lying between them. From germline, CDR1 is MGHDK and CDR2 SYGVNS. The CDR3 sequence is 14 residues long. This chain's CDR3 is CASSGGGGHSPLHF. CDR3 sequence (DNA): TGTGCCAGCAGTGGTGGGGGCGGCCATTCACCCCTCCACTTT.

This clonotype has only a few counts. The rearrangement links TRBV20-1 to TRBJ1-2; the D gene is possibly TRBD1 (6 bases). V lost 6 bases, J lost 3 bases, and 14 bases lay in between. From germline, CDR1 is DFQATT and CDR2 SNEGSKA (reference sequence). The CDR3 consists of 13 residues. The CDR3 protein is CSATGRSHYGYTF. The CDR3 DNA follows: TGCAGTGCCACAGGGCGATCCCACTATGGCTACACCTTC.

This clonotype appeared a few times. The V gene is TRBV10-3, the J gene TRBJ2-7; TRBD1 matches at 8 bases. Germline-derived CDR1 and CDR2 are ENHRY and SYGVKD. This CDR3 is 14 amino acids long. Germline trimming cut 6 bases from V and 3 bases from J; bases unmatched to any gene: 7. In nucleotides, the CDR3 is TGTGCCATCAGCGGGACAGGAGGGGGCTACGAGCAGTACTTC. Protein: CAISGTGGGYEQYF.

The chain links TRBV12-3 or TRBV12-4 to TRBJ2-3; TRBD1 is a possible D gene (6 bases). The CDR3 covers 15 residues. V was trimmed by 1 base and J by 2 bases, leaving 10 bases between them. The DNA for the CDR3 is TGTGCCAGCAGTTTAGTCCAGGGGTTCACAGATACGCAGTATTTT. It codes for CASSLVQGFTDTQYF.

The chain links TRBV29-1 to TRBJ2-3, with 7 bases identical to TRBD1. This CDR3 contains 14 residues. The germline CDR1 and CDR2 sequences are SQVTM and ANQGSEA. The V and J ends lost 5 bases and 3 bases, in that order; junction bases with no gene match: 8. CDR3 DNA: TGCAGCGTTTCCCGACAGGGACGGACAGATACGCAGTATTTT. Translation: CSVSRQGRTDTQYF.

The chain uses TRBV4-1 and TRBJ2-1; 9 bases map to TRBD2. Germline V gene sequence: CDR1 MGHRA, CDR2 YSYEKL. The CDR3 spans 17 residues. J lost 4 bases, V lost 3 bases, and 10 bases had no gene match. The CDR3 DNA sequence: TGCGCCAGCAGCCATGGGCGGGGGACTAGCCCTTACAATGAGCAGTTCTTC. This translates into CASSHGRGTSPYNEQFF.